Below, 30 T cell receptor beta chains from the same sample are listed, as sequenced in a study of cytomegalovirus exposure and HLA in healthy donors. The PCR employed 60 Vbeta primers together with 13 Jbeta primers. Using immunoSEQ multiplex PCR, the repertoire was profiled, and TCRdb retains in-frame clones only, with some absent. The table has 100,000 to 150,000 clones, about 74% seen once. Sequencing input: PBMCs. These receptors were obtained from a woman in her 50s in good health and CMV-seropositive.

The chain employs TRBV4-3 and TRBJ2-5, with TRBD2 matching over 8 bases. Losses at the gene ends were 0 bases for V and 7 bases for J; bases not matched to a gene: 7. The CDR3 has 15 residues. Germline CDR1 is LGHNA and CDR2 is YSLEER. The CDR3 region is CASSQDLRGVGTQYF. The CDR3 nucleotides read TGCGCCAGCAGCCAAGATTTGCGGGGGGTAGGGACCCAGTACTTC.

The chain couples TRBV18 to TRBJ1-4; maybe TRBD1 (6 bases). The CDR3 length is 12 residues. V dropped 6 bases and J dropped 15 bases, with 17 bases sitting between them. Germline lookup yields CDR1 KGHSH and CDR2 LQKENI. The CDR3 sequence is CASSTRQATMFF. The CDR3, as DNA: TGTGCCAGCTCGACTCGACAGGCTACTATGTTTTTT.

As for this clone: Compared with germline, one end of the junction differs, possibly owing to a read error. The CDR3: CASQSIGGPLSSYNSPPHF. The CDR3 coding sequence is TGCGCCAGCCAGTCTATTGGGGGCCCCCTTAGCTCCTATAATTCACCCCCCCACTTT. The V gene is TRBV10-2, the J gene TRBJ1-6, with D perhaps matching TRBD1 (6 bases). The CDR3 has 19 amino acids. Germline-derived CDR1 and CDR2 are WSHSY and SAAADI.

This clone was recorded a few times. The chain links TRBV21-1 to TRBJ2-5; the table assigns TRBD2, which was not confirmed against the DNA. TRBV21-1 is annotated as a pseudogene. The CDR3 length is 17 residues. CDR3 sequence: CASSGTSGGAYQETQYF. The CDR3 DNA is TGTGCCAGCAGCGGCACTAGCGGGGGGGCATACCAAGAGACCCAGTACTTC.

The rearrangement links TRBV7-2 to TRBJ2-1; D perhaps matches TRBD2 (6 bases). This CDR3 comprises 14 residues. Germline assignment: CDR1 SGHTA and CDR2 FQGNSA. Trimming left V 3 bases short and J 6 bases short, with 12 bases between. CDR3 in DNA: TGTGCCAGCAGCTTGAATAGCGGTATCAATGAGCAGTTCTTC. Its protein product is CASSLNSGINEQFF.

The gene calls are TRBV12-5 and TRBJ1-5, with TRBD1 matching over 8 bases. The germline CDR1 and CDR2 sequences are LGHNT and FRNRAP. The CDR3 is made up of 18 amino acids. V was pared by 1 base and J by 2 bases, with 10 bases of the junction left unmatched. The CDR3 sequence: CASGLGRQGLYRNQPQHF. In DNA form, the CDR3 reads TGTGCTAGTGGTTTGGGGAGACAGGGGCTTTATCGCAATCAGCCCCAGCATTTT.

The rearrangement links TRBV27 to TRBJ2-1; 8 bases agree with TRBD1. This CDR3 region has 16 residues. Germline CDR1 and CDR2: MNHEY and SMNVEV (reference sequence). The V and J ends lost 2 bases and 4 bases, in that order; junction bases with no gene match: 7. The CDR3: CASSLNDRGRYNEQFF. Here the CDR3 DNA reads TGTGCCAGCAGTTTAAACGACAGGGGACGTTACAATGAGCAGTTCTTC.

The table lists this clone with a count of one. The rearrangement uses TRBV10-1 and TRBJ2-3; TRBD2 matches at 9 bases. Germline assignment: CDR1 WNHNN and CDR2 SYGVQD (reference sequence). The V and J ends lost 0 bases and 0 bases, in that order; junction bases with no gene match: 13. The CDR3 extends over 20 amino acids. The CDR3 protein is CASSESTELAGRLSTDTQYF. The CDR3 nucleotides are TGCGCCAGCAGTGAGTCGACGGAGCTAGCGGGGCGCCTTAGCACAGATACGCAGTATTTT.

The CDR3 here is CASSLVQGYSEAFF. CDR3 in DNA: TGTGCCAGCAGCTTGGTGCAGGGATACTCTGAAGCTTTCTTT. J is TRBJ1-1 and V is TRBV5-4; D may be TRBD1 (5 bases). V was clipped by 0 bases and J by 6 bases, with 12 bases between them. The length of the CDR3 is 14 residues. CDR1 is SGHNT and CDR2 is YYREEE in the germline V gene (reference sequence).

As regards this clone: An end of the junction does not agree with germline; a read error may underlie this. The chain recombines TRBV7-9 with TRBJ1-2; 10 nucleotides agree with TRBD1. The V gene's germline CDR1 is SEHNR and CDR2 FQNEAQ (reference sequence). The CDR3 is 16 residues long. DNA of the CDR3: TGTTCCAGCAGCCCGAGGTCGACAGGGGGCTCTGATGGCTACACCTTC. Its translation: CSSSPRSTGGSDGYTF.

The chain has TRBV7-9 and TRBJ1-3; no clear D. Germline-derived CDR1 and CDR2 are SEHNR and FQNEAQ (reference sequence). Trimming removed 5 bases from V and 4 bases from J, with 9 bases in between. The length of the CDR3 is 13 residues. CDR3 amino acids: CASSIRRGNTIYF. CDR3 bases: TGTGCCAGCAGCATAAGGAGGGGAAACACCATATATTTT.

There are a few counts of this clone. This sequence joins TRBV5-4 and TRBJ2-3, with 11 bases matching TRBD2. Trimming cost V 4 bases and J 4 bases; bases outside gene matches: 8. CDR3 size: 16 residues. Germline loops: CDR1 SGHNT, CDR2 YYREEE (reference sequence). The CDR3 DNA is TGTGCCAGCAGCCAGGCAGTAGCGGGGGGGCCAGATACGCAGTATTTT. Protein product: CASSQAVAGGPDTQYF.

The genes are TRBV6-1 and TRBJ2-5; TRBD1 matches at 9 bases. The CDR3 extends over 15 amino acids. V gave up 4 bases and J gave up 4 bases; unmatched junction bases: 7. Per germline, CDR1 MNHNS and CDR2 SASEGT. This CDR3 is CASSGRDRAIETQYF. CDR3 in DNA: TGTGCCAGCAGTGGCCGGGACAGGGCCATAGAGACCCAGTACTTC.

The chain carries TRBV7-9 and TRBJ1-2; 12 nucleotides align to TRBD1. The CDR3 covers 15 residues. V lost 1 base, J lost 7 bases, and 4 bases stayed unmatched. From germline, CDR1 is SEHNR and CDR2 FQNEAQ (reference sequence). CDR3 nucleotide sequence: TGTGCCAGCAGCTTAGAGGGACAGGGGGCTGGTGGCTACACCTTC. It specifies CASSLEGQGAGGYTF.

The chain recombines TRBV19 with TRBJ2-2; 11 nucleotides align to TRBD1. Germline V CDR1 and CDR2: LNHDA, SQIVND (reference sequence). Trimming at V came to 4 bases and at J to 7 bases, leaving 5 bases not matched to a gene. The CDR3 loop spans 15 amino acids. CDR3 in amino acids: CASSTGTGGYGELFF. The CDR3 DNA reads as TGTGCCAGTAGTACGGGGACAGGGGGGTACGGGGAGCTGTTTTTT.

J is TRBJ1-6 and V is TRBV2; possibly TRBD1 for D (5 bases). Germline assignment: CDR1 SNHLY and CDR2 FYNNEI. The length of the CDR3 is 13 residues. V was cut by 4 bases and J by 8 bases, with 9 bases left in between. The CDR3 nucleotides are TGTGCCAGCAGTGGGACACAGGATTCACCCCTCCACTTT. Residues: CASSGTQDSPLHF.

The rearrangement joins TRBV6-1 to TRBJ1-2; 8 nucleotides agree with TRBD1. Germline-derived CDR1 and CDR2 are MNHNS and SASEGT. The CDR3 loop spans 15 amino acids. Germline trimming cut 6 bases from V and 4 bases from J; bases unmatched to any gene: 10. CDR3 DNA: TGTGCCAGCAGCTTTACAGGGGGGTCTGGCTATGGCTACACCTTC. Amino acids: CASSFTGGSGYGYTF.

The J gene is TRBJ2-7, the V gene TRBV27; 7 bases fit TRBD2. J gave up 3 bases and V 5 bases, and 4 bases lay outside the gene matches. The CDR3 length is 13 residues. The germline gives CDR1 MNHEY, CDR2 SMNVEV (reference sequence). The CDR3 region is CASSPTSIYEQYF. In DNA, the CDR3 is TGTGCCAGCAGTCCGACTAGCATCTACGAGCAGTACTTC.

The chain carries TRBV27 and TRBJ2-7; 7 bases are a match to TRBD1. The germline V gene has CDR1 MNHEY and CDR2 SMNVEV (reference sequence). Trimming cost V 4 bases and J 4 bases; bases outside gene matches: 7. The CDR3 consists of 14 residues. The CDR3 here is CASSSRQGPYEQYF. DNA of the CDR3: TGTGCCAGCAGTTCGCGACAGGGTCCGTACGAGCAGTACTTC.

Of note for this clone: The junction and the germline gene differ at one end; a read error may be behind it. The chain carries TRBV7-9 and TRBJ1-2; weak D call: TRBD1 (5 bases). Germline loops: CDR1 SEHNR, CDR2 FQNEAQ (reference sequence). CDR3 length equals 14 residues. The CDR3 here is CSSSPESQGRSYTF. The CDR3 region has the DNA TGTTCCAGCAGCCCTGAGTCTCAGGGTCGTAGCTACACCTTC.

This sequence joins TRBV28 and TRBJ2-3, with 10 bases matching TRBD2. The CDR3 sequence is 20 residues long. Losses at the gene ends were 3 bases for V and 0 bases for J; bases not matched to a gene: 15. The V gene's germline CDR1 is MDHEN and CDR2 SYDVKM. CDR3 amino acids: CASSLLASASGGRSTDTQYF. Written as DNA, the CDR3 is TGTGCCAGCAGTTTGTTAGCGTCGGCTAGCGGGGGCCGTAGCACAGATACGCAGTATTTT. Looking up the rest from reference TRBV28 and TRBJ2-3 gives the full variable domain: DVKVTQSSRYLVKRTGEKVFLECVQDMDHENMFWYRQDPGLGLRLIYFSYDVKMKEKGDIPEGYSVSREKKERFSLILESASTNQTSMYLCASSLLASASGGRSTDTQYFGPGTRLTVL.

The J gene is TRBJ2-5, the V gene TRBV7-9, with 14 bases matching TRBD2. V lost 1 base and J lost 2; bases outside the gene matches: 0. Germline CDR1 reads SEHNR; CDR2 reads FQNEAQ (reference sequence). This CDR3 comprises 16 residues. Here the CDR3 reads CASSLGLAGGQETQYF. CDR3 sequence (DNA): TGTGCCAGCAGCTTAGGACTAGCGGGGGGGCAAGAGACCCAGTACTTC. The complete variable domain, with remaining parts taken from reference TRBV7-9 and TRBJ2-5, reads DTGVSQNPRHKITKRGQNVTFRCDPISEHNRLYWYRQTLGQGPEFLTYFQNEAQLEKSRLLSDRFSAERPKGSFSTLEIQRTEQGDSAMYLCASSLGLAGGQETQYFGPGTRLLVL.

This chain connects TRBV6-6 to TRBJ1-1; unclear D gene. The CDR3 covers 14 residues. V lost 4 bases, J lost 4 bases, and 13 bases lay in between. CDR1 is MNHNY, CDR2 SVGAGI, per germline (reference sequence). The CDR3 bases are TGTGCCAGCAGTTTTCGGCAGGAGGGCACTGAAGCTTTCTTT. This translates into CASSFRQEGTEAFF.

The chain joins TRBV2 to TRBJ1-5, with a possible D match to TRBD1 (6 bases). Deletions cut 4 bases from V and 0 bases from J, with 7 bases between. The CDR3 is made up of 14 amino acids. Germline values: CDR1 SNHLY, CDR2 FYNNEI. The CDR3 loop is CASSAGDSNQPQHF. The CDR3 DNA sequence: TGTGCCAGCAGTGCAGGGGATAGCAATCAGCCCCAGCATTTT.

The chain couples TRBV11-2 to TRBJ2-3; maybe TRBD1 (6 bases). CDR1 SGHAT and CDR2 FQNNGV come from the germline V gene. The CDR3 spans 14 residues. CDR3 sequence: CAPSPGDPTDTQYF. The CDR3 coding sequence is TGTGCTCCCTCCCCAGGGGACCCCACAGATACGCAGTATTTT.

The V gene is TRBV12-5, the J gene TRBJ2-2, with unresolved D. The germline gives CDR1 LGHNT, CDR2 FRNRAP. This CDR3 has 14 amino acids. The V gene lost 5 bases and the J gene lost 5 bases, with 12 bases spanning the gap. CDR3 loop: CASGAGSTTGELFF. Here the CDR3 DNA reads TGTGCTAGTGGTGCTGGTAGCACTACCGGGGAGCTGTTTTTT.

J is TRBJ2-1 and V is TRBV5-8; D unclear. The V end lost 2 bases, the J end lost 2 bases, and 2 bases lay between the germline ends. This CDR3 region has 12 residues. Germline-derived CDR1 and CDR2 are SGHTS and YDEGEE. DNA for the CDR3: TGTGCCAGCAGCTTCACCTACAATGAGCAGTTCTTC. Its protein product is CASSFTYNEQFF.

V is TRBV4-2 and J is TRBJ2-5, with 12 bases fitting TRBD2. Germline CDR1 and CDR2: LGHNA and YNFKEQ. Losses at the gene ends were 4 bases for V and 4 bases for J; bases not matched to a gene: 4. The CDR3 covers 15 residues. The DNA of the CDR3 is TGTGCCAGCAGCCGCGAACTAGCGGGGGGAGAGACCCAGTACTTC. Translating it yields CASSRELAGGETQYF.

The chain employs TRBV7-2 and TRBJ2-5; D is possibly TRBD2 (5 bases). V lost 7 bases and J lost 2, with 11 bases in between. The CDR3 is 13 residues long. Germline-derived CDR1 and CDR2 are SGHTA and FQGNSA. The CDR3 sequence is CASTKRGQETQYF. The CDR3 DNA is TGTGCCAGCACTAAACGGGGACAAGAGACCCAGTACTTC.

This clone came up a few times. Compared with germline, one end of the junction differs, possibly owing to a read error. The V gene is TRBV7-9, the J gene TRBJ1-2; perhaps TRBD1 as D (5 bases). This CDR3 has 12 amino acids. Germline values: CDR1 SEHNR, CDR2 FQNEAQ (reference sequence). CDR3 coding DNA: TGTGCCAGCAGCTTGAGTGGACACGTAGTCTCCTTC. This encodes CASSLSGHVVSF.